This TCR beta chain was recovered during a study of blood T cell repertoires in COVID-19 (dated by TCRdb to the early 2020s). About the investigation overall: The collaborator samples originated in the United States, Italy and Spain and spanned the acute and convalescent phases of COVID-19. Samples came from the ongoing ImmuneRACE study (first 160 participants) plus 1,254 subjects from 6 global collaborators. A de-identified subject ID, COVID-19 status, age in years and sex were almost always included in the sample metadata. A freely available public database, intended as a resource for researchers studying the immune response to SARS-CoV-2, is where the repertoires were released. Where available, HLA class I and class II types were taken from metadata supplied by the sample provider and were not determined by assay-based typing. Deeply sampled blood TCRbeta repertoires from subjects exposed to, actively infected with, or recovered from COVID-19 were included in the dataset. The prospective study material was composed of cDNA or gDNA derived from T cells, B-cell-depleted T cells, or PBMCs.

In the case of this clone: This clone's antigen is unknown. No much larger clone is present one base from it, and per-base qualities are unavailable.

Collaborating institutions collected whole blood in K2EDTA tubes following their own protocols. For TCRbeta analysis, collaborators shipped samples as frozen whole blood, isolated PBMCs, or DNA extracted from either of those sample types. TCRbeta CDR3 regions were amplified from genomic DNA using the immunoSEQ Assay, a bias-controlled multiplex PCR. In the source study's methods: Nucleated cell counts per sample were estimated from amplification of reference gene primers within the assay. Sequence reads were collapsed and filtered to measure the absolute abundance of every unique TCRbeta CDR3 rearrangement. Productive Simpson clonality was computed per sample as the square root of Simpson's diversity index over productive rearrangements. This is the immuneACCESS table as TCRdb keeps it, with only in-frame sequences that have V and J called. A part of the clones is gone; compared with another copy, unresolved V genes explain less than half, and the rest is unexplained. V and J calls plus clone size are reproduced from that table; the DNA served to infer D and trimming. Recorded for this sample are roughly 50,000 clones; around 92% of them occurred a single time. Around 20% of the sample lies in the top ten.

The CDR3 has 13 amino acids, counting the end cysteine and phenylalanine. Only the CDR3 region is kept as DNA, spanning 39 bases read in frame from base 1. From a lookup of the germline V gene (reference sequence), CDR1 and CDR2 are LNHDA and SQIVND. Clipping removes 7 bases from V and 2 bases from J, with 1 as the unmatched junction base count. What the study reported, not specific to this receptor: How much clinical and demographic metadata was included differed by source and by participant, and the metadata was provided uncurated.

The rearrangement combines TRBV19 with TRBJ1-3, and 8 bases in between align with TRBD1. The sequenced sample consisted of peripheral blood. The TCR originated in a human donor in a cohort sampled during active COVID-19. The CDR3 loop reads CASKDRAGNTIYF. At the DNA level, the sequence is TGTGCCAGTAAGGACAGGGCTGGAAACACCATATATTTT. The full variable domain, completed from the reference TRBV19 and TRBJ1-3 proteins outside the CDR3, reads DGGITQSPKYLFRKEGQNVTLSCEQNLNHDAMYWYRQDPGQGLRLIYYSQIVNDFQKGDIAEGYSVSREKKESFPLTVTSAQKNPTAFYLCASKDRAGNTIYFGEGSWLTVV.